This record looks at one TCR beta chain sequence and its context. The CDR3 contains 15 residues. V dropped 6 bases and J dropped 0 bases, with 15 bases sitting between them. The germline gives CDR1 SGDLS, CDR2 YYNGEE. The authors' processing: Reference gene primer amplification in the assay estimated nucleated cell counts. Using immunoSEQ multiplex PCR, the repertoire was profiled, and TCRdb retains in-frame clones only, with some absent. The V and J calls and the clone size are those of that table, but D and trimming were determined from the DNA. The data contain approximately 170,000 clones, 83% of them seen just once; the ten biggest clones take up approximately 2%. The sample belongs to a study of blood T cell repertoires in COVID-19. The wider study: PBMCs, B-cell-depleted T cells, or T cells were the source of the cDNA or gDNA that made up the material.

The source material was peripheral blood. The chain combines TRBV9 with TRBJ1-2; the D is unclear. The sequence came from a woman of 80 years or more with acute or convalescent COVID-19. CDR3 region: CASTRSIGANYGYTF. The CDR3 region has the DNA TGTGCCAGCACGCGTAGTATCGGAGCTAACTATGGCTACACCTTC.